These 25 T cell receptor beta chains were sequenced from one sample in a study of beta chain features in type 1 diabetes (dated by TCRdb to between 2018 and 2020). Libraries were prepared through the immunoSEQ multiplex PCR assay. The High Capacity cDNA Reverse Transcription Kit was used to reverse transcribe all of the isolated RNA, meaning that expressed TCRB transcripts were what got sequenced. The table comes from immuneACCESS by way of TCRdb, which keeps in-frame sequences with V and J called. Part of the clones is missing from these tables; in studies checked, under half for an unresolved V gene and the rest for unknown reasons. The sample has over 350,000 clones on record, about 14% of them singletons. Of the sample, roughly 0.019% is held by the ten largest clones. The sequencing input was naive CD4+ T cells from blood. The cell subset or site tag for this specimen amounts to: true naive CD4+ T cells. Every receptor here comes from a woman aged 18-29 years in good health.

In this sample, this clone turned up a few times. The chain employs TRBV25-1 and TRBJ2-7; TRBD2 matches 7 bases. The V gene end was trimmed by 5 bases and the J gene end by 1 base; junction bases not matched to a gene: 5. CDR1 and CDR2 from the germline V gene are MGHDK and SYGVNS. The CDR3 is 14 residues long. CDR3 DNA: TGTGCCAGCAGTCGGGCGGGGGAGTCCTACGAGCAGTACTTC. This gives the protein CASSRAGESYEQYF.

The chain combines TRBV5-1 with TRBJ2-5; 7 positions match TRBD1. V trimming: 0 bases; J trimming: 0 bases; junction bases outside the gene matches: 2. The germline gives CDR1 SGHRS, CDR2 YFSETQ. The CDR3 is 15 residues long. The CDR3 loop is CASSLGDRDQETQYF. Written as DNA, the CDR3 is TGCGCCAGCAGCTTGGGTGACAGGGACCAAGAGACCCAGTACTTC.

CDR3 nucleotides: TGTGCCAGCAGTGTGCGTCTTCTAGCTCTTAGTTCCTACAATGAGCAGTTCTTC. Protein: CASSVRLLALSSYNEQFF. The genes are TRBV2 and TRBJ2-1; D is possibly TRBD2 (5 bases). In germline, CDR1 is SNHLY, CDR2 FYNNEI. This CDR3 has 18 amino acids. V gave up 4 bases and J gave up 1 base, with 20 bases separating them.

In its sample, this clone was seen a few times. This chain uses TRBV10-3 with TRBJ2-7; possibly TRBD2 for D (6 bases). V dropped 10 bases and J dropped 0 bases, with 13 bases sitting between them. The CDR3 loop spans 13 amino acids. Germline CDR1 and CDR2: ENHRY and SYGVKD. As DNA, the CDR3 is TGTGCCACCGGGACTCTGAGCTCCTACGAGCAGTACTTC. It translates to CATGTLSSYEQYF.

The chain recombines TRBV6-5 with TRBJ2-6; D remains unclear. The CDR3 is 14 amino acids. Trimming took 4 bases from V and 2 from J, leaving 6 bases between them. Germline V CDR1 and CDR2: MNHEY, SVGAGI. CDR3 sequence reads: CASSSYPGANVLTF. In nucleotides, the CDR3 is TGTGCCAGCAGTTCTTATCCTGGGGCCAACGTCCTGACTTTC.

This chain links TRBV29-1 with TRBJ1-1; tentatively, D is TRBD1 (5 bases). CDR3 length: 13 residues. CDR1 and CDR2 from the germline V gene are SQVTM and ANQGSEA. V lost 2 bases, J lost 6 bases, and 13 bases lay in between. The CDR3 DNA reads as TGCAGCGTTGAACCTCAGGGTGGCCCTGAAGCTTTCTTT. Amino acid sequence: CSVEPQGGPEAFF.

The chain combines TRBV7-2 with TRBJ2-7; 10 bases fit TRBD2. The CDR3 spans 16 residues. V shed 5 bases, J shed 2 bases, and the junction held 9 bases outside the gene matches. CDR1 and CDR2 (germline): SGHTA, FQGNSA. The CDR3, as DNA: TGTGCCAGCAGCAAAGCAGGGACTAGCGTTGCCTACGAGCAGTACTTC. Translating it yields CASSKAGTSVAYEQYF. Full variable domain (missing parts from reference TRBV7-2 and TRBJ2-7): GAGVSQSPSNKVTEKGKDVELRCDPISGHTALYWYRQSLGQGLEFLIYFQGNSAPDKSGLPSDRFSAERTGGSVSTLTIQRTQQEDSAVYLCASSKAGTSVAYEQYFGPGTRLTVT.

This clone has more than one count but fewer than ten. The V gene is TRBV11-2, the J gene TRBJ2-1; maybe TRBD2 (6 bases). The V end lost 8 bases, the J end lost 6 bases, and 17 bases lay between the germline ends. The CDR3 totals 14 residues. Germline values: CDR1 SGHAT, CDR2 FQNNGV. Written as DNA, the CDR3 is TGTGCCAGCGGGGTAGCGGACTACTTCAATGAGCAGTTCTTC. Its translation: CASGVADYFNEQFF.

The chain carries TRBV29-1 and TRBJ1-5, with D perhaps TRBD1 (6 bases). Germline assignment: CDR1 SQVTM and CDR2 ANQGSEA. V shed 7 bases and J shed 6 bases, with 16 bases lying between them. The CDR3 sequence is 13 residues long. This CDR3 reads CSATLQGTQPQHF. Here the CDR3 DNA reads TGCAGCGCTACCTTACAGGGAACTCAGCCCCAGCATTTT.

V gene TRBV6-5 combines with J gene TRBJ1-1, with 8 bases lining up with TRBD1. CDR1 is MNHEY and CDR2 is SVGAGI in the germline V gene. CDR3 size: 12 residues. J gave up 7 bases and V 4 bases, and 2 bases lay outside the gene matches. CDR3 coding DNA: TGTGCCAGCAGTTCCGACAGGGGTGAAGCTTTCTTT. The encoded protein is CASSSDRGEAFF.

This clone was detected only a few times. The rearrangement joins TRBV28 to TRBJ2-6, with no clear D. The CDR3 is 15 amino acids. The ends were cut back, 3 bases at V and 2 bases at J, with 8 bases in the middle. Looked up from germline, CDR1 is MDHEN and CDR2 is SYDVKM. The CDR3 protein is CASSLSSAGANVLTF. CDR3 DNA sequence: TGTGCCAGCAGTTTGAGTAGTGCTGGGGCCAACGTCCTGACTTTC.

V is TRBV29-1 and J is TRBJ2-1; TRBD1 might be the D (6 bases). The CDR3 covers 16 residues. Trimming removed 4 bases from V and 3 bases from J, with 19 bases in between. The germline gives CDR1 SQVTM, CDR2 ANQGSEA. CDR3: CSVGSGQGFSYNEQFF. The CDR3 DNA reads TGCAGCGTTGGAAGTGGCCAGGGGTTCAGCTACAATGAGCAGTTCTTC.

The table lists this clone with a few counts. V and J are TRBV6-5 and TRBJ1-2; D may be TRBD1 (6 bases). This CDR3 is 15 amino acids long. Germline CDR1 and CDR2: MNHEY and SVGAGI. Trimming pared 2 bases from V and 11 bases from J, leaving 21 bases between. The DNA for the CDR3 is TGTGCCAGCAGTTACCCCCTCGTCACAGGGAGAGGATACACCTTC. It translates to CASSYPLVTGRGYTF.

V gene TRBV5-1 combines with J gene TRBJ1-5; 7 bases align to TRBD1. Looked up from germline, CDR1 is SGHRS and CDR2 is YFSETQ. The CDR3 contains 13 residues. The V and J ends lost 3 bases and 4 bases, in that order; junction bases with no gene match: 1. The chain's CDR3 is CASSWDSNQPQHF. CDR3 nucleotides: TGCGCCAGCAGCTGGGACAGTAATCAGCCCCAGCATTTT.

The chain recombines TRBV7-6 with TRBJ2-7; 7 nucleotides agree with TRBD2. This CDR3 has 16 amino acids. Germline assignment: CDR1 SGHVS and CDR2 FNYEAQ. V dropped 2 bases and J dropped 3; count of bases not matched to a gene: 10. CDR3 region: CASSLRAWGGYYEQYF. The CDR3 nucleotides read TGTGCCAGCAGCTTAAGGGCCTGGGGGGGGTACTACGAGCAGTACTTC.

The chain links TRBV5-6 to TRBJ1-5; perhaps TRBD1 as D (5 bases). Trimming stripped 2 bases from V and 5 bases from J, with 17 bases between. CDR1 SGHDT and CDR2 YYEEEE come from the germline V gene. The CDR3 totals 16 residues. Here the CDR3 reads CASSLQTGDMHQPQHF. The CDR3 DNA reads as TGTGCCAGCAGCTTACAAACAGGAGATATGCATCAGCCCCAGCATTTT. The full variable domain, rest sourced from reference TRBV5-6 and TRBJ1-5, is DAGVTQSPTHLIKTRGQQVTLRCSPKSGHDTVSWYQQALGQGPQFIFQYYEEEERQRGNFPDRFSGHQFPNYSSELNVNALLLGDSALYLCASSLQTGDMHQPQHFGDGTRLSIL.

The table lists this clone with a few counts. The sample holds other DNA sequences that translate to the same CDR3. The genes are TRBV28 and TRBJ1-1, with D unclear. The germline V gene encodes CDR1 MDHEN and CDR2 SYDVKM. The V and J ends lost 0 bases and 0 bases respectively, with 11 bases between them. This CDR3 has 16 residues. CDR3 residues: CASSLWSGTMNTEAFF. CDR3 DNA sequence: TGTGCCAGCAGTTTATGGAGCGGTACAATGAACACTGAAGCTTTCTTT. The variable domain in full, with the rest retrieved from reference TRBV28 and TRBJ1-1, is DVKVTQSSRYLVKRTGEKVFLECVQDMDHENMFWYRQDPGLGLRLIYFSYDVKMKEKGDIPEGYSVSREKKERFSLILESASTNQTSMYLCASSLWSGTMNTEAFFGQGTRLTVV.

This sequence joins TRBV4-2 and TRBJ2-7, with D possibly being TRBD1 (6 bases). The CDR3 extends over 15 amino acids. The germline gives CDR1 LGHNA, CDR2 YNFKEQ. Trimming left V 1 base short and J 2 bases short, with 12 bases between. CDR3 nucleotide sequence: TGTGCCAGCAGCCAAGGGGGACAAGAGGCCTACGAGCAGTACTTC. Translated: CASSQGGQEAYEQYF.

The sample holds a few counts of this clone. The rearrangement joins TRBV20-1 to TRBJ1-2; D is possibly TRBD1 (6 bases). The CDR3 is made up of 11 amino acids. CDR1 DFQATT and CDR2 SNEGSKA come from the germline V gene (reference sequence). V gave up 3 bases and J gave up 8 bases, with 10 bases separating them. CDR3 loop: CSASGGWGYTF. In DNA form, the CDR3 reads TGCAGTGCTAGTGGGGGCTGGGGCTACACCTTC.

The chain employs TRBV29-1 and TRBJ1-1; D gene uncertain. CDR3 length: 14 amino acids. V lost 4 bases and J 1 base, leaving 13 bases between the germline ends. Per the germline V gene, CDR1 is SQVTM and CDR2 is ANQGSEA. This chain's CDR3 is CSVVALRGNTEAFF. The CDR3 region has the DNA TGCAGCGTTGTGGCCCTTCGAGGGAACACTGAAGCTTTCTTT.

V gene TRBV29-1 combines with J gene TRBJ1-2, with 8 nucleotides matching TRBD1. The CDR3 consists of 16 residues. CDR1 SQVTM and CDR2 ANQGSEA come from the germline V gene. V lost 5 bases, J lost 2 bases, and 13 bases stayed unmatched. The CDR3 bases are TGCAGCGTTTTCTTAACCGGGACAGGTGGAAACTATGGCTACACCTTC. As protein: CSVFLTGTGGNYGYTF.

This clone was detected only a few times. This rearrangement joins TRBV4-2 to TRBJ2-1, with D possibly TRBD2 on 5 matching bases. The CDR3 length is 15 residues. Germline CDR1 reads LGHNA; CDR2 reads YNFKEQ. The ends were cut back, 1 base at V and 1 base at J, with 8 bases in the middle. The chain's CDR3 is CASSQGEGSYNEQFF. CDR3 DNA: TGTGCCAGCAGCCAAGGTGAGGGATCCTACAATGAGCAGTTCTTC.

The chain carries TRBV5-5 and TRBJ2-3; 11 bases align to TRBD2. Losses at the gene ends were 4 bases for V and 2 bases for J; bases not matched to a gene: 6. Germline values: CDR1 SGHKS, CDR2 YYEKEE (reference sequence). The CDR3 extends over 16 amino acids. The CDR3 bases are TGTGCCAGCAGCATCAAACTAGCGGGGGACACAGATACGCAGTATTTT. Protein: CASSIKLAGDTDTQYF.

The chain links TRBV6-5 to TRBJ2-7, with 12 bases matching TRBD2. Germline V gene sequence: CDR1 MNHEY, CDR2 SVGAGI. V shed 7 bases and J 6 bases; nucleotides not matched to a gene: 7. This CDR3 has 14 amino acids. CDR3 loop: CASIRLAGVSEQYF. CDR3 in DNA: TGTGCCAGCATTAGACTAGCGGGAGTTTCCGAGCAGTACTTC.

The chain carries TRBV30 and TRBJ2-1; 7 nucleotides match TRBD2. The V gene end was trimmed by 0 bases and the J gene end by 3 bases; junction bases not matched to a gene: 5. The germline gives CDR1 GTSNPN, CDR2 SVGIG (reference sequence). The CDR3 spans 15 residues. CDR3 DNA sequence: TGTGCCTGGAGTGTACCCCTAGCGGACTACAATGAGCAGTTCTTC. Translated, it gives CAWSVPLADYNEQFF.